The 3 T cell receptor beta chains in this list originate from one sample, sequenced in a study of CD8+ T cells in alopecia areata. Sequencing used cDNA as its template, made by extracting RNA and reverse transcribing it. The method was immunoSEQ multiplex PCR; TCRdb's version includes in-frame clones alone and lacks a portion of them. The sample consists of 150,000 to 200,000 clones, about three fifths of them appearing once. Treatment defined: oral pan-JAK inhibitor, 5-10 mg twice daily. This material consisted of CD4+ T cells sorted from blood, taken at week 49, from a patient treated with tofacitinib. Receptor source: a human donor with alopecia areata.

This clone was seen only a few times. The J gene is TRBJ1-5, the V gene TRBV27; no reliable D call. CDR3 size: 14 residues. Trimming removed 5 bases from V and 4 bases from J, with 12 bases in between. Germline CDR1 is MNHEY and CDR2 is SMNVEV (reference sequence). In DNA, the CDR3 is TGTGCCAGCAGTCCTATTGGGCTTAATCAGCCCCAGCATTTT. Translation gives CASSPIGLNQPQHF.

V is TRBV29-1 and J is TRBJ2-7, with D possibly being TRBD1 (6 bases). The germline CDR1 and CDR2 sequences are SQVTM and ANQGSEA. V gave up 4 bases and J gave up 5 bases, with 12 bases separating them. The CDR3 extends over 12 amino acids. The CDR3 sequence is CSVAGAVNEQYF. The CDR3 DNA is TGCAGCGTTGCAGGGGCCGTAAACGAGCAGTACTTC.

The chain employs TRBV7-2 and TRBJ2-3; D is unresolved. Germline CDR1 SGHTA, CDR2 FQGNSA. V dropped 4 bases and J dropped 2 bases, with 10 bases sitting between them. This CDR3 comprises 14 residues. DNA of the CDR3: TGTGCCAGCAGCTACCGGGTCCTCACAGATACGCAGTATTTT. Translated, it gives CASSYRVLTDTQYF.